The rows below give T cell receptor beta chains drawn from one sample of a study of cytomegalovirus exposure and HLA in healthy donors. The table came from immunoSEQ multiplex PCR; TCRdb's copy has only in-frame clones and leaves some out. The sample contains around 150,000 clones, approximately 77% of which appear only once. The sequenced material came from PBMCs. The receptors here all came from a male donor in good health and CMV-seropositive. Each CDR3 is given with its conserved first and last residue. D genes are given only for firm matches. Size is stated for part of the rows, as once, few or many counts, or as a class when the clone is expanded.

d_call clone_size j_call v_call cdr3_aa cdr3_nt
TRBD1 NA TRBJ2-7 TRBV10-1 CASRGQSYEQYF TGCGCCAGCAGGGGACAGAGCTACGAGCAGTACTTC
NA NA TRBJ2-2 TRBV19 CASTGQGGTGELFF TGTGCCAGTACGGGGCAGGGGGGCACCGGGGAGCTGTTTTTT
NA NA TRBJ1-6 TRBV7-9 CASSFPWGQNSPLHF TGTGCCAGCAGCTTCCCGTGGGGCCAGAATTCACCCCTCCACTTT
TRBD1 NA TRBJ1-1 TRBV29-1 CSVSGGLDTEAFF TGCAGCGTATCAGGGGGCTTGGACACTGAAGCTTTCTTT
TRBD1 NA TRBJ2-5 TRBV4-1 CASSQRQGNQETQYF TGCGCCAGCAGCCAGAGACAGGGCAACCAAGAGACCCAGTACTTC
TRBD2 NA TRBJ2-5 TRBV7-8 CASAKGRGSYQETQYF TGTGCCAGCGCGAAGGGGCGGGGGTCGTACCAAGAGACCCAGTACTTC
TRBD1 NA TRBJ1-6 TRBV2 CASSPGQGPNSPLHF TGTGCCAGCAGTCCGGGACAGGGACCTAATTCACCCCTCCACTTT
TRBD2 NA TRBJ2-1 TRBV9 CASSPDLAGGVDEQFF TGTGCCAGCAGCCCCGATTTAGCGGGGGGCGTGGATGAGCAGTTCTTC
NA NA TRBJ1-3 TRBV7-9 CASSLPRPGPLRGNTIYF TGTGCCAGCAGCTTACCCCGGCCAGGCCCCCTAAGGGGAAACACCATATATTTT
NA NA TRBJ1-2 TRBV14 CASSQDSYRALNYGYTF TGTGCCAGCAGCCAAGATAGTTACAGGGCCTTAAACTATGGCTACACCTTC
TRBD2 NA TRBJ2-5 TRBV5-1 CASSSIGTSTLYQETQYF TGCGCCAGCAGCTCGATCGGGACTAGCACCCTGTACCAAGAGACCCAGTACTTC
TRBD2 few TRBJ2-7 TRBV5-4 CASSLRGSGGGLGYEQYF TGTGCCAGCAGCTTGAGGGGTAGCGGGGGGGGGTTGGGGTACGAGCAGTACTTC
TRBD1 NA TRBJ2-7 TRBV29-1 CSVEGQGAESSYEQYF TGCAGCGTTGAGGGGCAGGGGGCTGAGAGCTCCTACGAGCAGTACTTC
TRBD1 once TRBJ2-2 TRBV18 CASSPTGTGANTGELFF TGTGCCAGCTCACCAACCGGGACAGGGGCGAACACCGGGGAGCTGTTTTTT
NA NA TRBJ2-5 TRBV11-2 CASSSRDKQETQYF TGTGCCAGCAGCTCCCGGGACAAACAAGAGACCCAGTACTTC
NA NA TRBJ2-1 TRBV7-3 CASSQGKNEQFF TGTGCCAGCAGCCAGGGAAAAAATGAGCAGTTCTTC
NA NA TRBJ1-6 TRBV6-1 CASSETGFRPLHF TGTGCCAGCAGTGAGACAGGCTTTCGACCCCTCCACTTT
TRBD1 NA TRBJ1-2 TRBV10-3 CAISGRGRNYGYTF TGTGCCATCAGTGGCAGGGGGCGCAACTATGGCTACACCTTC
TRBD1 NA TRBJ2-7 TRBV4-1 CASSRGTGGPYEQYF TGCGCCAGCAGCCGCGGGACAGGGGGCCCCTACGAGCAGTACTTC
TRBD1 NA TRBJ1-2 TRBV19 CASSGQGARGNYGYTF TGTGCCAGTAGTGGACAGGGCGCGAGAGGGAACTATGGCTACACCTTC